Listed here are 14 T cell receptor beta chains from one sample, sequenced in a study of cytomegalovirus exposure and HLA in healthy donors (TCRdb year 2017). Library preparation employed the immunoSEQ multiplex PCR assay. For the multiplex PCR, a mixture combining 60 forward primers for TCR Vbeta segments and 13 reverse primers for TCR Jbeta segments was used. TCRdb mirrors the immuneACCESS table, restricted to in-frame sequences. Some clones are absent from its copies; in checked studies, under half trace to an unresolved V gene, and the reason for the others is unknown. Across this sample there are about 230,000 clones, with just under 85% seen only once. More than 0.5% of the sample comes from the top ten. Sequenced: PBMCs. The receptors derive from a woman in her thirties or forties in good health and CMV-seronegative.

The chain is built from TRBV7-6 and TRBJ1-2; D is unresolved. Trimming shortened V by 5 bases and J by 5 bases, and 12 bases separated the two germline ends. CDR1 and CDR2 from the germline V gene are SGHVS and FNYEAQ. This CDR3 is 13 amino acids long. DNA of the CDR3: TGTGCCAGCAGCCCACGGCGGGGATATGGCTACACCTTC. This sequence encodes CASSPRRGYGYTF.

This sequence joins TRBV4-2 and TRBJ2-1; tentative D call: TRBD2 (6 bases). This CDR3 comprises 16 residues. The V gene's germline CDR1 is LGHNA and CDR2 YNFKEQ. V was pared by 3 bases and J by 6 bases, with 18 bases between. Written as DNA, the CDR3 is TGTGCCAGCAGCCACTACGGGACCGGCGGGGCCAATGAGCAGTTCTTC. Encoded protein: CASSHYGTGGANEQFF.

The V call is TRBV7-2, the J call TRBJ1-6; TRBD1 is a possible D gene (6 bases). Germline V CDR1 and CDR2: SGHTA, FQGNSA. This CDR3 is built from 15 residues. Trimming took off 3 bases at V and 7 bases at J, with 13 bases between the two ends. The CDR3 here is CASSLVNQGNSPLHF. The CDR3 region has the DNA TGTGCCAGCAGCTTGGTTAACCAGGGGAATTCACCCCTCCACTTT.

The chain links TRBV25-1 to TRBJ1-5, with a tentative D call TRBD1 (6 bases). This CDR3 has 14 amino acids. Germline CDR1 is MGHDK and CDR2 is SYGVNS. V was clipped by 8 bases and J by 2 bases, with 13 bases between them. Here the CDR3 DNA reads TGTGCCAGCCAGGGCAGGGGTGGCAATCAGCCCCAGCATTTT. Translation gives CASQGRGGNQPQHF.

This chain connects TRBV9 to TRBJ1-2; D is unclear. The CDR3 is 15 amino acids. The germline gives CDR1 SGDLS, CDR2 YYNGEE. The V and J ends lost 0 bases and 6 bases respectively, with 15 bases between them. In DNA, the CDR3 is TGTGCCAGCAGCGTAGTGGGCAGACTAGACGATGGCTACACCTTC. This encodes CASSVVGRLDDGYTF.

Regarding this clone: Other DNA sequences in this sample translate to the same CDR3. The gene calls are TRBV27 and TRBJ1-1, with D uncertain. V was shortened by 3 bases and J by 1 base, with 6 bases between the two germline ends. Looked up from germline, CDR1 is MNHEY and CDR2 is SMNVEV (reference sequence). The CDR3 length is 13 residues. As DNA, the CDR3 is TGTGCCAGCAGTTTGAGCCGGAACACTGAAGCTTTCTTT. It encodes CASSLSRNTEAFF.

V is TRBV11-2 and J is TRBJ2-1; unclear D gene. Trimming removed 2 bases at V and 2 bases at J, with 13 bases between. CDR1 is SGHAT and CDR2 is FQNNGV in the germline V gene. This CDR3 contains 16 residues. The CDR3 spells CASSLMGQVAYNEQFF. The CDR3 DNA follows: TGTGCCAGCAGCTTAATGGGTCAGGTTGCCTACAATGAGCAGTTCTTC. Variable domain in full (rest from reference TRBV11-2 and TRBJ2-1): EAGVAQSPRYKIIEKRQSVAFWCNPISGHATLYWYQQILGQGPKLLIQFQNNGVVDDSQLPKDRFSAERLKGVDSTLKIQPAKLEDSAVYLCASSLMGQVAYNEQFFGPGTRLTVL.

The V and J genes are TRBV30 and TRBJ1-2, with D tentatively TRBD1 (5 bases). Germline V gene lookup returns CDR1 GTSNPN and CDR2 SVGIG (reference sequence). The CDR3 consists of 12 residues. Trimming removed 6 bases from V and 2 bases from J, with 10 bases in between. The CDR3 protein is CACSDNNYGYTF. The CDR3 DNA follows: TGTGCCTGTTCGGACAACAACTATGGCTACACCTTC.

V and J are TRBV19 and TRBJ2-7; 12 bases align to TRBD1. Germline V gives CDR1 LNHDA, CDR2 SQIVND (reference sequence). Germline trimming cut 7 bases from V and 5 bases from J; bases unmatched to any gene: 18. The CDR3 extends over 18 amino acids. The CDR3 loop is CASIPVSVLGQGAHEQYF. In nucleotides, the CDR3 is TGTGCCAGTATACCGGTCTCTGTTCTGGGACAGGGGGCTCACGAGCAGTACTTC.

Remarks on this clone: One end of the junction does not line up with germline, which may come from a read error. The chain links TRBV10-3 to TRBJ2-2; D may be TRBD2 (5 bases). CDR3 length equals 14 residues. CDR1 and CDR2 from the germline V gene are ENHRY and SYGVKD. As DNA, the CDR3 is TGTGCCATCCGTGACTACCCCGACACCGGGGAGCTGTTTTTT. As protein: CAIRDYPDTGELFF.

The chain employs TRBV7-8 and TRBJ2-7; TRBD2 aligns across 7 bases. The CDR3 sequence is 14 residues long. Germline CDR1 SGHVS, CDR2 FQNEAQ. V gave up 2 bases and J gave up 4 bases; unmatched junction bases: 5. Written as DNA, the CDR3 is TGTGCCAGCAGCTTAAGGCAGGGAGGGTACGAGCAGTACTTC. This sequence encodes CASSLRQGGYEQYF.

The DNA of the CDR3 is TGTGCCAGCAGCCCCGATACTGGCGGCTTTTATGGCTACACCTTC. Translated: CASSPDTGGFYGYTF. The chain combines TRBV7-2 with TRBJ1-2; D remains unclear. Trimming took 5 bases from V and 5 from J, leaving 18 bases between them. The CDR3 spans 15 residues. Germline assignment: CDR1 SGHTA and CDR2 FQGNSA.

The chain recombines TRBV25-1 with TRBJ2-5, with a tentative D call TRBD2 (6 bases). V was clipped by 2 bases and J by 0 bases, with 16 bases between them. CDR3 size: 17 residues. Per germline, CDR1 MGHDK and CDR2 SYGVNS. CDR3 residues: CASSEEFSGLYQETQYF. The CDR3 DNA reads as TGTGCCAGCAGTGAAGAGTTCTCGGGACTGTACCAAGAGACCCAGTACTTC.

The CDR3 loop is CASSLGQGAGYNEQFF. DNA for the CDR3: TGCGCCAGCAGCTTGGGACAGGGGGCGGGCTACAATGAGCAGTTCTTC. This chain uses TRBV5-1 with TRBJ2-1, with 10 bases identical to TRBD1. Germline loops: CDR1 SGHRS, CDR2 YFSETQ. With V trimmed by 0 bases and J by 3 bases, 3 bases remained unmatched. The CDR3 runs to 16 residues.